This T cell receptor beta chain was identified in a study of T cells after yellow fever vaccination. Study-level points and caveats: Of the clonotypes, a small share occurred in both CD4 and CD8 compartments.

As concerns this clonotype: The antigen remains unidentified.

5'RACE template switching added a universal primer site and UMIs to TCR cDNA. Using its own MiXCR run on the 5' RACE reads, TCRdb lists one record per CDR3 protein. This sample has hundreds of thousands of distinct CDR3 sequences; more than 9% occur once, and the top ten carry roughly 18%. Germline V CDR1 and CDR2: SGHTA, FQGNSA. This CDR3 contains 14 residues. Trimming took 2 bases from V and 2 from J, leaving 10 bases between them. The sample was PBMCs, taken on the day of the first yellow fever vaccination. The source is a man in his late teens or twenties who received the YFV17D yellow fever vaccine. The chain links TRBV7-2 to TRBJ2-7, with D maybe TRBD2 (6 bases). In DNA, the CDR3 is TGTGCCAGCAGCTTAAGTAGCGGAGCCTACGAGCAGTACGTC. Translated, it gives CASSLSSGAYEQYV.